This entry lists 31 T cell receptor beta chains sequenced from one sample in a study of STAT5B mutations in CD4+ large granular lymphocyte leukemia. Profiling relied on immunoSEQ multiplex PCR, and the TCRdb table lists in-frame clones only, not all of them. Of approximately 28,000 clones listed, 85% to 90% were seen once; the top ten hold around 0.38%. Sequenced sample: CD4+ T cells from blood buffy coats. These receptors all stem from a human donor in good health.

The chain recombines TRBV27 with TRBJ2-7; D is possibly TRBD1 (5 bases). The CDR3 has 15 residues. Germline V gene lookup returns CDR1 MNHEY and CDR2 SMNVEV (reference sequence). V lost 8 bases, J lost 3 bases, and 20 bases lay in between. The CDR3 coding sequence is TGTGCCAGCCCTCCGCTGGGTGAAGGGGACTACGAGCAGTACTTC. Translating gives CASPPLGEGDYEQYF.

This clone was picked up one time. The chain links TRBV10-3 to TRBJ2-1; the match to TRBD2 covers 7 bases. With 0 bases clipped from V and 7 bases from J, the junction kept 9 bases outside the gene matches. Germline CDR1 ENHRY, CDR2 SYGVKD. This CDR3 comprises 16 residues. CDR3 loop: CAISESGAGVENEQFF. The CDR3, as DNA: TGTGCCATCAGTGAGTCAGGGGCGGGAGTGGAGAATGAGCAGTTCTTC.

The chain combines TRBV23-1 with TRBJ2-5; TRBD1 matches 8 bases. TRBV23-1 is flagged as an ORF with uncertain function. The CDR3 covers 15 residues. V trimming: 6 bases; J trimming: 5 bases; junction bases outside the gene matches: 11. The CDR3 DNA is TGCGCCAGCAGCCACGGACAGGGTCATAGGGAGACCCAGTACTTC. Translated: CASSHGQGHRETQYF.

In this sample, this clone turned up once. The J gene is TRBJ1-2, the V gene TRBV18; a possible D gene is TRBD1 (5 bases). Trimming removed 3 bases from V and 0 bases from J, with 14 bases in between. The germline CDR1 and CDR2 sequences are KGHSH and LQKENI. CDR3 length: 16 amino acids. CDR3 sequence: CASSPGAPRANYGYTF. CDR3 bases: TGTGCCAGCTCACCCGGGGCACCACGAGCTAACTATGGCTACACCTTC.

The genes are TRBV11-2 and TRBJ2-1; 8 nucleotides align to TRBD1. With V trimmed by 1 base and J by 7 bases, 6 bases remained unmatched. The CDR3 covers 15 residues. CDR1 is SGHAT and CDR2 is FQNNGV in the germline V gene. CDR3 sequence: CASSLGPGGINEQFF. In nucleotides, the CDR3 is TGTGCCAGCAGCTTAGGTCCAGGGGGCATAAATGAGCAGTTCTTC.

V and J are TRBV11-2 and TRBJ1-1; D might be TRBD1 (5 bases). Trimming removed 4 bases at V and 4 bases at J, with 13 bases between. Looked up from germline, CDR1 is SGHAT and CDR2 is FQNNGV. The CDR3 loop spans 14 amino acids. The CDR3 DNA follows: TGTGCCAGCAGCTCCTCGTCGGGGGGCACTGAAGCTTTCTTT. It encodes CASSSSSGGTEAFF.

This chain connects TRBV19 to TRBJ1-3, with D maybe TRBD1 (6 bases). Germline-derived CDR1 and CDR2 are LNHDA and SQIVND (reference sequence). Between the trimmed V and J ends, which lost 6 bases and 2 bases, there was a span of 20 bases. The CDR3 has 17 residues. The CDR3 DNA reads TGTGCCAGTAGCGTCGGAGACACAGGGAGAGCTGGAAACACCATATATTTT. It encodes CASSVGDTGRAGNTIYF.

This sequence joins TRBV7-8 and TRBJ2-1, with TRBD1 identical over 8 bases. The CDR3 totals 17 residues. Trimming at V came to 5 bases and at J to 5 bases, leaving 14 bases not matched to a gene. The V gene's germline CDR1 is SGHVS and CDR2 FQNEAQ. The CDR3 here is CASSPRGDRGSDNEQFF. The DNA for the CDR3 is TGTGCCAGCAGCCCCCGGGGAGACAGGGGTTCCGACAATGAGCAGTTCTTC.

This chain uses TRBV6-6 with TRBJ2-1; D possibly corresponds to TRBD2 (5 bases). The CDR3 runs 15 residues. Germline assignment: CDR1 MNHNY and CDR2 SVGAGI (reference sequence). V was pared by 2 bases and J by 9 bases, with 17 bases between. CDR3 sequence: CASSYGRYDGAEQFF. The CDR3 coding sequence is TGTGCCAGCAGTTACGGGAGATACGATGGCGCTGAGCAGTTCTTC.

V usage is TRBV2 and J usage is TRBJ1-5; D perhaps matches TRBD1 (6 bases). Per the germline V gene, CDR1 is SNHLY and CDR2 is FYNNEI. Trimming shortened V by 7 bases and J by 5 bases, and 12 bases separated the two germline ends. CDR3 length: 13 residues. In DNA, the CDR3 is TGTGCCAGCATTGGGGGCCCCTATCAGCCCCAGCATTTT. It encodes CASIGGPYQPQHF. The variable domain in full, with the rest retrieved from reference TRBV2 and TRBJ1-5, is EPEVTQTPSHQVTQMGQEVILRCVPISNHLYFYWYRQILGQKVEFLVSFYNNEISEKSEIFDDQFSVERPDGSNFTLKIRSTKLEDSAMYFCASIGGPYQPQHFGDGTRLSIL.

The V call is TRBV14, the J call TRBJ1-5; D is undetermined. Germline CDR1 is SGHDN and CDR2 is FVKESK. CDR3 length: 13 residues. V gave up 1 base and J gave up 3 bases, with 4 bases separating them. In DNA form, the CDR3 reads TGTGCCAGCAGCCAAGGTCTCAATCAGCCCCAGCATTTT. It translates to CASSQGLNQPQHF.

This clone was counted a few times. The J gene is TRBJ1-1, the V gene TRBV29-1; D gene ambiguous. Per the germline V gene, CDR1 is SQVTM and CDR2 is ANQGSEA. The CDR3 is 13 amino acids. Trimming shortened V by 7 bases and J by 1 base, and 13 bases separated the two germline ends. The CDR3 spells CSANVRGNTEAFF. Here the CDR3 DNA reads TGCAGCGCAAACGTCCGGGGGAACACTGAAGCTTTCTTT.

In DNA form, the CDR3 reads TGTGCCAGCCAACTCCGGGCGGGCAAAAACATTCAGTACTTC. As protein: CASQLRAGKNIQYF. The chain couples TRBV6-5 to TRBJ2-4; D perhaps matches TRBD2 (5 bases). Trimming pared 8 bases from V and 3 bases from J, leaving 14 bases between. This CDR3 region has 14 residues. Germline-derived CDR1 and CDR2 are MNHEY and SVGAGI.

V gene TRBV9 combines with J gene TRBJ1-1, with D tentatively TRBD1 (6 bases). The CDR3 runs to 13 residues. Trimming left V 3 bases short and J 6 bases short, with 12 bases between. Germline V gene data show CDR1 as SGDLS and CDR2 as YYNGEE. The CDR3 protein is CASSAPGTPEAFF. The CDR3 DNA reads TGTGCCAGCAGCGCCCCCGGGACACCTGAAGCTTTCTTT.

This chain joins TRBV2 and TRBJ2-5; a possible D gene is TRBD1 (7 bases). The V end was cut by 6 bases, the J end by 1 base, with 12 bases between. The length of the CDR3 is 14 residues. Per the germline V gene, CDR1 is SNHLY and CDR2 is FYNNEI. The CDR3 protein is CASRAGGPQETQYF. The CDR3 nucleotides are TGTGCCAGCAGAGCAGGGGGGCCCCAAGAGACCCAGTACTTC.

V and J are TRBV5-4 and TRBJ2-5, with D unclear. The DNA end is a closer match to TRBJ2-7, so the J assignment may be wrong. The CDR3 runs to 14 residues. The V gene's germline CDR1 is SGHNT and CDR2 YYREEE (reference sequence). CDR3 DNA: TGTGCCAGCAGCTTCATCGACCGTTCCTACGAGCAGTACTTC. Protein: CASSFIDRSYEQYF.

The chain combines TRBV7-9 with TRBJ2-7, with 8 positions matching TRBD2. V dropped 5 bases and J dropped 3; count of bases not matched to a gene: 9. The CDR3 contains 15 residues. CDR1 and CDR2 from the germline V gene are SEHNR and FQNEAQ (reference sequence). CDR3 protein: CASSRRAGEGYEQYF. Here the CDR3 DNA reads TGTGCCAGCAGCAGACGAGCGGGAGAGGGCTACGAGCAGTACTTC. The whole variable domain, remainder taken from reference TRBV7-9 and TRBJ2-7, is DTGVSQNPRHKITKRGQNVTFRCDPISEHNRLYWYRQTLGQGPEFLTYFQNEAQLEKSRLLSDRFSAERPKGSFSTLEIQRTEQGDSAMYLCASSRRAGEGYEQYFGPGTRLTVT.

The chain is built from TRBV5-6 and TRBJ2-5; a possible D gene is TRBD1 (5 bases). Germline values: CDR1 SGHDT, CDR2 YYEEEE. The CDR3 covers 13 residues. V gave up 0 bases and J gave up 5 bases, with 8 bases separating them. The CDR3 region is CASSLAGPETQYF. CDR3 DNA sequence: TGTGCCAGCAGCTTGGCAGGGCCCGAGACCCAGTACTTC. The variable domain in full, completed from reference TRBV5-6 and TRBJ2-5, reads DAGVTQSPTHLIKTRGQQVTLRCSPKSGHDTVSWYQQALGQGPQFIFQYYEEEERQRGNFPDRFSGHQFPNYSSELNVNALLLGDSALYLCASSLAGPETQYFGPGTRLLVL.

About this clone: Lacking the conserved final phenylalanine or tryptophan, this CDR3 likely reflects a read error. It is unclear where the CDR3 begins or ends on the DNA, so no DNA is shown, and the CDR3 is as TCRdb lists it. V gene TRBV29-1 combines with J gene TRBJ2-7; whether TRBD1, the table's D call, matches the DNA was not checked. CDR1 is SQVTM, CDR2 ANQGSEA, per germline. The CDR3 comprises 12 residues, both ends counted. The CDR3 region is CSVEASSGTLSL.

The J gene is TRBJ2-3, the V gene TRBV28; the D gene is possibly TRBD1 (5 bases). The CDR3 contains 14 residues. Germline CDR1 reads MDHEN; CDR2 reads SYDVKM. Trimming shortened V by 4 bases and J by 6 bases, and 14 bases separated the two germline ends. CDR3 residues: CASSSRLAGDTQYF. DNA for the CDR3: TGTGCCAGCAGTTCCCGCTTAGCAGGGGATACGCAGTATTTT. Full variable domain (rest looked up from reference TRBV28 and TRBJ2-3): DVKVTQSSRYLVKRTGEKVFLECVQDMDHENMFWYRQDPGLGLRLIYFSYDVKMKEKGDIPEGYSVSREKKERFSLILESASTNQTSMYLCASSSRLAGDTQYFGPGTRLTVL.

The chain links TRBV29-1 to TRBJ1-3, with TRBD1 matching 10 bases. V was clipped by 7 bases and J by 2 bases; unmatched bases: 5. Germline V gene lookup returns CDR1 SQVTM and CDR2 ANQGSEA. This CDR3 region has 14 residues. The CDR3 nucleotides are TGCAGCGGAATGGACAGGGGGGCTGGAAACACCATATATTTT. This translates into CSGMDRGAGNTIYF.

V and J are TRBV10-1 and TRBJ2-5, with 13 bases fitting TRBD2. The CDR3 totals 16 residues. The V gene end was trimmed by 10 bases and the J gene end by 3 bases; junction bases not matched to a gene: 11. Germline assignment: CDR1 WNHNN and CDR2 SYGVQD (reference sequence). CDR3 sequence (DNA): TGCGCCATTCCCCAACTAGGGACTAGCGGGAAAGAGACCCAGTACTTC. This gives the protein CAIPQLGTSGKETQYF.

The V call is TRBV27, the J call TRBJ2-5; 9 positions match TRBD1. With 5 bases clipped from V and 2 bases from J, the junction kept 9 bases outside the gene matches. This CDR3 has 16 amino acids. Germline V CDR1 and CDR2: MNHEY, SMNVEV (reference sequence). CDR3 sequence: CASSAKQGAEQETQYF. The CDR3 region has the DNA TGTGCCAGCAGTGCTAAACAGGGGGCAGAGCAAGAGACCCAGTACTTC.

This clone was detected only once. The gene calls are TRBV6-4 and TRBJ2-1; TRBD2 matches 12 bases. This CDR3 region has 16 residues. After removal of 2 bases from V and 8 bases from J, the junction contained 7 bases not matched to a gene. Germline V gene data show CDR1 as MRHNA and CDR2 as SNTAGT. The CDR3 sequence: CASSDLAGGPYDEQFF. The CDR3, as DNA: TGTGCCAGCAGTGACCTAGCGGGAGGGCCTTATGATGAGCAGTTCTTC.

This chain joins TRBV6-1 and TRBJ1-5; TRBD1 agrees at 7 bases. After removal of 4 bases from V and 9 bases from J, the junction contained 6 bases not matched to a gene. The germline V gene has CDR1 MNHNS and CDR2 SASEGT. This CDR3 comprises 13 residues. The CDR3 region has the DNA TGTGCCAGCAGTGGCGACAGGGTGGGGCCCCAGCATTTT. Translation: CASSGDRVGPQHF.

The V gene is TRBV4-1, the J gene TRBJ2-1; 8 positions agree with TRBD1. This CDR3 contains 15 residues. Trimming cost V 4 bases and J 7 bases; bases outside gene matches: 9. CDR1 is MGHRA and CDR2 is YSYEKL in the germline V gene. The CDR3 is CASSPWTGYHNEQFF. The CDR3 DNA reads TGCGCCAGCAGCCCTTGGACAGGGTACCATAATGAGCAGTTCTTC.

The chain carries TRBV28 and TRBJ1-1, with a tentative D call TRBD1 (5 bases). Trimming stripped 5 bases from V and 5 bases from J, with 12 bases between. The CDR3 is 13 amino acids. The germline CDR1 and CDR2 sequences are MDHEN and SYDVKM. Written as DNA, the CDR3 is TGTGCCAGCAGTCCACCCTGGGGGACTGAAGCTTTCTTT. This translates into CASSPPWGTEAFF.

The V gene is TRBV27, the J gene TRBJ1-2; D is unclear. Trimming took off 5 bases at V and 6 bases at J, with 16 bases between the two ends. Germline V gives CDR1 MNHEY, CDR2 SMNVEV (reference sequence). The CDR3 extends over 14 amino acids. The chain's CDR3 is CASSIVPAVNGYTF. The CDR3 bases are TGTGCCAGCAGTATCGTCCCGGCCGTAAATGGCTACACCTTC.

The CDR3 nucleotides read TGTGCCAGCACCCAAACCAGGGGGGTACCCTACGAGCAGTACTTC. Translating it yields CASTQTRGVPYEQYF. The V gene is TRBV28, the J gene TRBJ2-7; possibly TRBD1 for D (7 bases). The ends were cut back, 7 bases at V and 2 bases at J, with 18 bases in the middle. The CDR3 consists of 15 residues. Germline V gene lookup returns CDR1 MDHEN and CDR2 SYDVKM. Using reference TRBV28 and TRBJ2-7 for the parts outside the CDR3, the full variable domain is DVKVTQSSRYLVKRTGEKVFLECVQDMDHENMFWYRQDPGLGLRLIYFSYDVKMKEKGDIPEGYSVSREKKERFSLILESASTNQTSMYLCASTQTRGVPYEQYFGPGTRLTVT.

The chain joins TRBV10-2 to TRBJ2-7, with TRBD2 identical over 7 bases. This CDR3 contains 16 residues. Losses at the gene ends were 2 bases for V and 3 bases for J; bases not matched to a gene: 10. Germline loops: CDR1 WSHSY, CDR2 SAAADI. The CDR3: CASSELRGGAGYEQYF. The CDR3 bases are TGCGCCAGCAGTGAGCTTAGGGGAGGGGCTGGCTACGAGCAGTACTTC.

The V call is TRBV6-6, the J call TRBJ1-4, with D tentatively TRBD1 (5 bases). The CDR3 has 13 residues. Germline V gene data show CDR1 as MNHNY and CDR2 as SVGAGI (reference sequence). Trimming shortened V by 3 bases and J by 4 bases, and 6 bases separated the two germline ends. The CDR3 here is CASSYRGNEKLFF. The CDR3 nucleotides are TGTGCCAGCAGTTATAGGGGTAATGAAAAACTGTTTTTT.